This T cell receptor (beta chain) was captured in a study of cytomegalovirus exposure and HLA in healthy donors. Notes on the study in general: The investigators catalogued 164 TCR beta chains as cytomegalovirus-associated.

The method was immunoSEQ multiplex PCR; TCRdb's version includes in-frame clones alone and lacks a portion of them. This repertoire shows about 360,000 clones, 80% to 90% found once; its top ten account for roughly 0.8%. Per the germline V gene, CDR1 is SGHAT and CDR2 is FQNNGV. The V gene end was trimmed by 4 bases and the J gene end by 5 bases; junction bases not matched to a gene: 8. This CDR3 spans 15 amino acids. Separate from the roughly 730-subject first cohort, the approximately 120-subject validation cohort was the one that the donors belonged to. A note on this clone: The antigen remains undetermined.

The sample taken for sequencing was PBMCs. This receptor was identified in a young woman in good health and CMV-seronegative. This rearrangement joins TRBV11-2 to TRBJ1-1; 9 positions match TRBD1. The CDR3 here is CASSSLTGGKTEAFF. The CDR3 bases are TGTGCCAGCAGCTCCTTGACAGGGGGAAAAACTGAAGCTTTCTTT.